Listed below are T cell receptor beta chains from one sample, sequenced in a study of early T cells in non-severe SARS-CoV-2 infection. In TCRdb, the 5' RACE reads were re-called with MiXCR into one record per CDR3 protein. The sample includes 69,000 or so distinct CDR3 sequences, less than 15% of them seen just once. Input material: whole blood. These receptor sequences come from an adult who was a healthcare worker with PCR-confirmed SARS-CoV-2 infection or an uninfected control (not recorded which). Both conserved end residues are part of each CDR3. A D gene is named only where the DNA matches it firmly. Rows give clone size only sometimes, using once, few, many, or a class for an expanded clone.

>16|many|TRBJ2-7|TRBV5-1|TRBD1
CASSPIGQGAGYEQYF
TGCGCCAGCAGCCCCATCGGACAGGGGGCCGGATACGAGCAGTACTTC
>16|many|TRBJ2-2|TRBV7-6|TRBD2
CASSIQASGNTGELFF
TGTGCCAGCTCTATACAGGCTAGCGGGAACACCGGGGAGCTGTTTTTT
>14|-|TRBJ2-3|TRBV5-1|-
CASSWGALPDTQYF
TGCGCCAGCAGCTGGGGGGCATTGCCAGATACGCAGTATTTT
>15|many|TRBJ2-5|TRBV19|TRBD2
CASSQLAGGQETQYF
TGTGCCAGTAGTCAACTAGCGGGGGGTCAAGAGACCCAGTACTTC
>15|few|TRBJ2-2|TRBV20-1|TRBD2
CSAPHAGVGTGELFF
TGCAGTGCCCCCCACGCGGGAGTAGGTACCGGGGAGCTGTTTTTT
>12|many|TRBJ1-2|TRBV29-1|TRBD1
CSVAVGQDGYTF
TGCAGCGTTGCCGTTGGACAGGATGGCTACACCTTC
>16|few|TRBJ2-1|TRBV7-6|TRBD2
CASSLAELAGGFEQFF
TGTGCCAGCAGCTTAGCGGAACTAGCGGGGGGCTTCGAGCAGTTCTTC
>14|many|TRBJ1-5|TRBV29-1|-
CSVEEGGGNQPQHF
TGCAGCGTTGAGGAAGGGGGAGGCAATCAGCCCCAGCATTTT
>13|-|TRBJ2-5|TRBV3-1|-
CASSPTQLGTQYF
TGTGCCAGCAGCCCTACTCAGCTGGGGACCCAGTACTTC
>15|-|TRBJ2-1|TRBV11-2|TRBD2
CASSLVAGDYNEQFF
TGTGCCAGCAGCTTAGTAGCGGGGGACTACAATGAGCAGTTCTTC
>14|many|TRBJ2-3|TRBV7-3|-
CASSPGATTDTQYF
TGTGCCAGCAGCCCAGGGGCTACCACAGATACGCAGTATTTT
>14|many|TRBJ1-2|TRBV18|-
CASSQGEGAAGYTF
TGTGCCAGCTCACAAGGGGAAGGGGCGGCGGGCTACACCTTC
>12|few|TRBJ1-1|TRBV14|-
CASSQQGLEAFF
TGTGCCAGCAGCCAACAGGGGCTTGAAGCTTTCTTT
>15|few|TRBJ2-3|TRBV20-1|-
CSARPSTGWTDTQYF
TGCAGTGCTAGGCCGAGCACGGGTTGGACAGATACGCAGTATTTT
>16|few|TRBJ2-1|TRBV11-3|TRBD2
CASSFLSGGYYNEQFF
TGTGCCAGCAGCTTCCTCAGCGGGGGTTACTACAATGAGCAGTTCTTC
>16|few|TRBJ2-1|TRBV6-1|TRBD1
CASSEAGGQGLNEQFF
TGTGCCAGCAGTGAAGCCGGGGGACAGGGTTTAAATGAGCAGTTCTTC
>11|-|TRBJ2-1|TRBV24-1|-
CATEGLNEQFF
TGTGCCACCGAGGGCCTCAATGAGCAGTTCTTC